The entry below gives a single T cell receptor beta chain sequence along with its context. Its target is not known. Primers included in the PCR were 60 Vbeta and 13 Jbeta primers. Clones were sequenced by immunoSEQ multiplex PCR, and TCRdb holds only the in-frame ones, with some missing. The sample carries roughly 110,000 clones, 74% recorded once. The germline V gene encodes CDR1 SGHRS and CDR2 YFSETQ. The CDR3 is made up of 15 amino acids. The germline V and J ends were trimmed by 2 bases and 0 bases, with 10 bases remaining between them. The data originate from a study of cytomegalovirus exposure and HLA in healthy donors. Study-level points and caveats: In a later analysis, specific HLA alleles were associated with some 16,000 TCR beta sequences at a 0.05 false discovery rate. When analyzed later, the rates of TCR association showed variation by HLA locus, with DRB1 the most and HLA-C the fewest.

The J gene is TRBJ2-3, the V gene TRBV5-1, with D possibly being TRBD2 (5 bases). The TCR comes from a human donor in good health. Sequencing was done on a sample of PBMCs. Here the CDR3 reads CASSFLGDSTDTQYF. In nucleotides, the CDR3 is TGCGCCAGCAGCTTTCTGGGAGACAGCACAGATACGCAGTATTTT. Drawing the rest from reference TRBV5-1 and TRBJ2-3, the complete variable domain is KAGVTQTPRYLIKTRGQQVTLSCSPISGHRSVSWYQQTPGQGLQFLFEYFSETQRNKGNFPGRFSGRQFSNSRSEMNVSTLELGDSALYLCASSFLGDSTDTQYFGPGTRLTVL.